A selection of T cell receptor beta chains follows, all from one sample in a study of blood T cells in healthy people across ages. MiXCR was run by TCRdb on the 5' RACE reads, yielding one entry per CDR3 protein. The repertoire holds about 930,000 distinct CDR3 sequences, with 25% to 30% as singletons. These sequences were also reported in another study, on T cells of mothers and their children.

Sequenced material: blood. Receptors were obtained from a middle-aged woman in good health. The CDR3 runs from the conserved cysteine through the conserved F or W. The D gene is left open where the match is weak. Only some rows state a clone size, as once, few, many or a class for expanded clones.

>.|TRBJ1-5|TRBV6-6|few
TGTGCCAGCAGTCCCATTGGATTGCAGGGTACCCAGCCCCAGCATTTT
CASSPIGLQGTQPQHF
>.|TRBJ1-1|TRBV27|few
TGTGCCAGCACCCCGGAGGGTCCCAACACTGAAGCTTTCTTT
CASTPEGPNTEAFF
>TRBD2|TRBJ2-3|TRBV4-1|few
TGCGCCAGCAGCCAAGATCGTTCGGCGGGGGAGGATATGCAGTATTTT
CASSQDRSAGEDMQYF
>.|TRBJ2-5|TRBV24-1|.
TGTGCCACCAGTGATATACGTGGCTTTGTCCAGTACTTC
CATSDIRGFVQYF
>.|TRBJ2-7|TRBV9|many
TGTGCCAGCAGCCCCCCGGGGGTAGGTATGAACGAGCAGTACTTC
CASSPPGVGMNEQYF
>TRBD1|TRBJ2-7|TRBV7-9|.
TGTGCCAGCAGCGCCCCGGGACAGGTCTACGAGCAGTACTTC
CASSAPGQVYEQYF
>TRBD2|TRBJ2-1|TRBV2|.
TGTGCCGGCAGTGCTCTACTAGCGGGGGCAGGGAATGAGCAGTTCTTC
CAGSALLAGAGNEQFF
>TRBD2|TRBJ2-3|TRBV29-1|few
TGCAGCGTTGGGAAGCGGGAGACGGGCACAGATACGCAGTATTTT
CSVGKRETGTDTQYF
>.|TRBJ2-2|TRBV14|few
TGTGCCAGCAGCCAGTCCGGCAGGGAAGTATCCGGGGAGCTGTTTTTT
CASSQSGREVSGELFF
>.|TRBJ2-7|TRBV12-3/TRBV12-4|few
TGTGCCAGCAGTGGGGCGAGGTTGACATCTCTTCGGGGCTACAATGAGCAGTACTTC
CASSGARLTSLRGYNEQYF
>.|TRBJ2-1|TRBV7-8|few
TGTGCCAGCAATCTACCGGATTCCTACAATGAGCAGTTCTTC
CASNLPDSYNEQFF
>.|TRBJ2-5|TRBV7-2|many
TGTGCCAGCAGCTTCTCAGTAGGGGGAGAGACCCAGTACTTC
CASSFSVGGETQYF
>TRBD1|TRBJ2-7|TRBV28|many
TGTGCCAGCAGTAAAGGTGGGACAGGGCTCCACGAGCAGTACTTC
CASSKGGTGLHEQYF
>TRBD2|TRBJ2-1|TRBV12-3/TRBV12-4|.
TGTGCCAGCAGTTTCCGGGGCGGGGGGGCCGGTGAGCAGTTCTTC
CASSFRGGGAGEQFF
>TRBD1|TRBJ2-7|TRBV20-1|.
TGCAGTGCTAGAGTCACCGGGACAGGGAGATACGAGCAGTACTTC
CSARVTGTGRYEQYF
>TRBD1|TRBJ2-3|TRBV3-1|few
TGTGCCAGCAGCCAAGTTCAGGGGGTCACGCAGTATTTT
CASSQVQGVTQYF